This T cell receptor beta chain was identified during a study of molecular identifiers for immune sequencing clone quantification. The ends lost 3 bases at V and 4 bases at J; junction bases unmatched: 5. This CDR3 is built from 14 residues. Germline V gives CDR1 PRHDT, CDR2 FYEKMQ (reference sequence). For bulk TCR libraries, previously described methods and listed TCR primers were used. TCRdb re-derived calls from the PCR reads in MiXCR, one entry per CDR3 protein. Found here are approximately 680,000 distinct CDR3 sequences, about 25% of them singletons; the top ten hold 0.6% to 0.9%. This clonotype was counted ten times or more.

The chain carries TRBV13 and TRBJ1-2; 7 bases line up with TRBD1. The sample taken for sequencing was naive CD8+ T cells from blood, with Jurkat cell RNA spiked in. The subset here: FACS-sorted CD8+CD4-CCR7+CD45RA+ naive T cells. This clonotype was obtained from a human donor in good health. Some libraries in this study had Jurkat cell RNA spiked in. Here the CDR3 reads CASSFDRDGYGYTF. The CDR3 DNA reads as TGTGCCAGCAGCTTTGACAGGGATGGCTATGGCTACACCTTC.